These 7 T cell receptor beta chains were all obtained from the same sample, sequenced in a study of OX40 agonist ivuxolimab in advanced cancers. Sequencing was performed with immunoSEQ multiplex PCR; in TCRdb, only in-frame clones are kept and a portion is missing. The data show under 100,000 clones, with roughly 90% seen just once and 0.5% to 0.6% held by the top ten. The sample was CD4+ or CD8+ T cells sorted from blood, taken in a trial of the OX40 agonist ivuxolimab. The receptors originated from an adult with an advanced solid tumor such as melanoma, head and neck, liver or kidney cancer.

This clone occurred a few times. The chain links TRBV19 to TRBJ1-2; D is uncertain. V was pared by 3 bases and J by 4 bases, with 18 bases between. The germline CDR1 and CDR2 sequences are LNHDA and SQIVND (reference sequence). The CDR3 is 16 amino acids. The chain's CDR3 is CASSIGTAPQTYGYTF. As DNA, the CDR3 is TGTGCCAGTAGTATCGGCACAGCGCCACAGACCTATGGCTACACCTTC.

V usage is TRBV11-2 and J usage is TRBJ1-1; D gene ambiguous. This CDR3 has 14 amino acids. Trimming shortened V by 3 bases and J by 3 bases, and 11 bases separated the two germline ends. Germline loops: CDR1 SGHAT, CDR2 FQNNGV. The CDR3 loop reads CASSFYPRYTEAFF. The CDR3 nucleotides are TGTGCCAGCAGCTTCTATCCTCGGTACACTGAAGCTTTCTTT.

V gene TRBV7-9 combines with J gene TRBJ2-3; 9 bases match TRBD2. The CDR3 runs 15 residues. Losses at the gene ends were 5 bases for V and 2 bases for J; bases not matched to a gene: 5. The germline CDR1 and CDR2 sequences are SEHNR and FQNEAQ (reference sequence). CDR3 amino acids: CASSALAGYTDTQYF. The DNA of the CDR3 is TGTGCCAGCAGCGCCCTAGCGGGGTACACAGATACGCAGTATTTT.

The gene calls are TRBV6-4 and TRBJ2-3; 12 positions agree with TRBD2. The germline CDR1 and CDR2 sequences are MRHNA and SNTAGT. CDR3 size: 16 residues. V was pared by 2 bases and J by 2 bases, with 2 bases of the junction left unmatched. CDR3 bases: TGTGCCAGCAGTGACGGACTAGCGGGGACCACAGATACGCAGTATTTT. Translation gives CASSDGLAGTTDTQYF.

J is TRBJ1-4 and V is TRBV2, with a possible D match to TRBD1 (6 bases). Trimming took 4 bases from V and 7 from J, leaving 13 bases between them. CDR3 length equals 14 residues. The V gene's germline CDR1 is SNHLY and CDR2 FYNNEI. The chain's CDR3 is CASSARGAAEKLFF. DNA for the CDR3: TGTGCCAGCAGTGCTAGGGGGGCGGCTGAAAAACTGTTTTTT.

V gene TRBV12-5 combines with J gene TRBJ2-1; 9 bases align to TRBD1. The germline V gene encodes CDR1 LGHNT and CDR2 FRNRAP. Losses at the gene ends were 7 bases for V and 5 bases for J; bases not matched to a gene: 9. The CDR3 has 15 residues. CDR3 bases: TGTGCTAGTGCTATGGACAGGGGATCCCACAATGAGCAGTTCTTC. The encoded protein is CASAMDRGSHNEQFF.

CDR3 region: CASKLGSGGNQPQHF. CDR3 nucleotides: TGTGCCAGCAAATTAGGATCGGGGGGCAATCAGCCCCAGCATTTT. The V call is TRBV6-5, the J call TRBJ1-5; weak D call: TRBD1 (5 bases). Trimming stripped 7 bases from V and 2 bases from J, with 15 bases between. The CDR3 extends over 15 amino acids. Germline CDR1 and CDR2: MNHEY and SVGAGI.